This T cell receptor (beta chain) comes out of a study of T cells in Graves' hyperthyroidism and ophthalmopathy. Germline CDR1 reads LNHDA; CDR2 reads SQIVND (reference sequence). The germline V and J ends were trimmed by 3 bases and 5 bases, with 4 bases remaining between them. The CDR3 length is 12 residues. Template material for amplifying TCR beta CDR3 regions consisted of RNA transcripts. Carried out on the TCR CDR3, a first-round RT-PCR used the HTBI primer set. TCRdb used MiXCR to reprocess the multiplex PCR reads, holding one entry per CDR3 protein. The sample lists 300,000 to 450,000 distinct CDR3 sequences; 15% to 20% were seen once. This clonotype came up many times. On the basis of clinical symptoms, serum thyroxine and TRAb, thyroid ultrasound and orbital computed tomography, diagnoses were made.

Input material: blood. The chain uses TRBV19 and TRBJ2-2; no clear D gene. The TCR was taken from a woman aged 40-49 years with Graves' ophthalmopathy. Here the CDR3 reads CASSIRTGELFF. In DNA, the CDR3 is TGTGCCAGTAGTATCCGAACCGGGGAGCTGTTTTTT.